This TCR beta chain was recovered during a study of CD8+ T cells in alopecia areata. Extracted RNA was reverse transcribed, and the resulting cDNA served as sequencing template. Generated by immunoSEQ multiplex PCR, the TCRdb table keeps only in-frame clones and is missing some. The sample comprises roughly 190,000 clones, more than 55% of which are singletons, and approximately 1.3% rests with the top ten. In germline, CDR1 is LGHNA, CDR2 YSLEER. The junction had 1 base not matched to a gene; V was cut back by 1 base and J by 0 bases. The CDR3 runs to 15 residues. Comments on this clone: Its matching antigen is unknown.

Treatment specified: oral pan-JAK inhibitor, 5-10 mg twice daily. General observations from the study: Scalp clonality and expanded CD8+ clones among the top 100 fell significantly with tofacitinib. Lesional scalp exceeded normal scalp in clonality, especially in alopecia totalis/universalis. With patients, TCR sharing proved less clear than in mice, a difference possibly related to HLA.

The sample consisted of CD4+ T cells sorted from blood, taken around week 50, from a patient treated with tofacitinib. The clonotype was recovered from a human donor with alopecia areata. The chain is built from TRBV4-3 and TRBJ2-3; 7 bases line up with TRBD1. The DNA of the CDR3 is TGCGCCAGCAGCCAAGGGGACAGTAGCACAGATACGCAGTATTTT. It encodes CASSQGDSSTDTQYF.